A selection of T cell receptor beta chains follows, all from one sample in a study of T cell responses to AZD1222 COVID-19 vaccine. The assay was immunoSEQ multiplex PCR, and TCRdb's table has in-frame clones only and misses some. The sample comprises over 120,000 clones, over 90% of which are singletons, and 3% to 4% rests with the top ten. This sample comprised peripheral blood, obtained 28 days after the second AZD1222 dose. The receptors derive from an adult who received the AZD1222 COVID-19 vaccine. Both conserved end residues are part of each CDR3. Each record gives: D gene, V gene, J gene, clone size, CDR3 DNA, CDR3 protein. D genes are given only for firm matches. Clone size, where shown, is once, few, many, or a class for clones that have expanded.

d_gene: .
v_gene: TRBV5-1
j_gene: TRBJ1-1
abundance: .
CDR3nt: TGCGCCACCCGGCCCACACAGAACACTGAAGCTTTCTTT
CDR3aa: CATRPTQNTEAFF

d_gene: .
v_gene: TRBV20-1
j_gene: TRBJ2-1
abundance: once
CDR3nt: TGCAGTGCTAGTGGGCTAGCACGATCAGATGAGCAGTTCTTC
CDR3aa: CSASGLARSDEQFF

d_gene: TRBD2
v_gene: TRBV4-1
j_gene: TRBJ2-7
abundance: .
CDR3nt: TGCGCCAGCAGCCAAGCTAACATAGCGGGAGGTTCCTTCTCCTACGAGCAGTACTTC
CDR3aa: CASSQANIAGGSFSYEQYF

d_gene: TRBD1
v_gene: TRBV7-9
j_gene: TRBJ1-1
abundance: .
CDR3nt: TGTGCCAGCAGCTTCAGGACAGGGAACACTGAAGCTTTCTTT
CDR3aa: CASSFRTGNTEAFF

d_gene: TRBD1
v_gene: TRBV7-8
j_gene: TRBJ1-2
abundance: .
CDR3nt: TGTGCCAGCAGCTTAGAATGGGGGACAGGGCTTAACTATGGCTACACCTTC
CDR3aa: CASSLEWGTGLNYGYTF

d_gene: .
v_gene: TRBV3-1/TRBV3-2
j_gene: TRBJ1-2
abundance: once
CDR3nt: TGTGCCAGCAGCCAAGATTGGGGAGGGTCGGATGGCTACACCTTC
CDR3aa: CASSQDWGGSDGYTF

d_gene: .
v_gene: TRBV6-6
j_gene: TRBJ2-1
abundance: .
CDR3nt: TGTGCCAGCAGCCCCCCTGTGGCTAATGAGCAGTTCTTC
CDR3aa: CASSPPVANEQFF

d_gene: .
v_gene: TRBV30
j_gene: TRBJ1-2
abundance: .
CDR3nt: TGTGCCTGGACGGAGGCCCGCTATGGCTACACCTTC
CDR3aa: CAWTEARYGYTF

d_gene: .
v_gene: TRBV20-1
j_gene: TRBJ2-3
abundance: .
CDR3nt: TGCAGTGCTAGTCCCAGGGGCGTGGGAGTGGGCACAGATACGCAGTATTTT
CDR3aa: CSASPRGVGVGTDTQYF

d_gene: .
v_gene: TRBV15
j_gene: TRBJ1-1
abundance: .
CDR3nt: TGTGCCACCAGCAGAGAGGAAGGGGGCACTGAAGCTTTCTTT
CDR3aa: CATSREEGGTEAFF

d_gene: .
v_gene: TRBV6-1
j_gene: TRBJ2-1
abundance: .
CDR3nt: TGTGCCAGCAGTGACAGGGACCTCTACAATGAGCAGTTCTTC
CDR3aa: CASSDRDLYNEQFF

d_gene: .
v_gene: TRBV7-6
j_gene: TRBJ1-1
abundance: .
CDR3nt: TGTGCCAGCAGCTTACTTTTGGGAGCCGGGACTGAAGCTTTCTTT
CDR3aa: CASSLLLGAGTEAFF

d_gene: .
v_gene: TRBV20-1
j_gene: TRBJ2-7
abundance: .
CDR3nt: TGCAGTGCTGGGGACGGCTACGAGCAGTACTTC
CDR3aa: CSAGDGYEQYF

d_gene: .
v_gene: TRBV24-1
j_gene: TRBJ2-1
abundance: .
CDR3nt: TGTGCCACTTCCCCCGGGTACAATGAGCAGTTCTTC
CDR3aa: CATSPGYNEQFF

d_gene: TRBD1
v_gene: TRBV5-1
j_gene: TRBJ2-5
abundance: once
CDR3nt: TGCGCCAGCAGCTGGGGACAGGACCTCCGGGAGACCCAGTACTTC
CDR3aa: CASSWGQDLRETQYF

d_gene: TRBD2
v_gene: TRBV11-2
j_gene: TRBJ2-1
abundance: .
CDR3nt: TGTGCCAGCAGCTTAGAAGCGGGAGTACGCGGTGAGCAGTTCTTC
CDR3aa: CASSLEAGVRGEQFF

d_gene: .
v_gene: TRBV4-1
j_gene: TRBJ2-1
abundance: .
CDR3nt: TGCGCCAGCAGCCAAGTGGTAGTCGTCAGTGAGCAGTTCTTC
CDR3aa: CASSQVVVVSEQFF

d_gene: .
v_gene: TRBV27
j_gene: TRBJ1-2
abundance: .
CDR3nt: TGTGCCAGCAGTCCGTTCCACGGGATAAACTATGGCTACACCTTC
CDR3aa: CASSPFHGINYGYTF

d_gene: .
v_gene: TRBV15
j_gene: TRBJ2-3
abundance: .
CDR3nt: TGTGCCACCAGCAGAGATTCGGGGGCGGGTACGCAGTATTTT
CDR3aa: CATSRDSGAGTQYF

d_gene: .
v_gene: TRBV28
j_gene: TRBJ1-1
abundance: .
CDR3nt: TGTGCCAGCAGTTTTGGCGGGACGTGGACTGAAGCTTTCTTT
CDR3aa: CASSFGGTWTEAFF

d_gene: .
v_gene: TRBV28
j_gene: TRBJ1-2
abundance: once
CDR3nt: TGTGCCAGCAACGGCGGCGGGGGAGATGGCTACACCTTC
CDR3aa: CASNGGGGDGYTF

d_gene: .
v_gene: TRBV6-1
j_gene: TRBJ1-2
abundance: .
CDR3nt: TGTGCCAGCAGTGAATACAGGGATTATGGCTACACCTTC
CDR3aa: CASSEYRDYGYTF

d_gene: TRBD1
v_gene: TRBV18
j_gene: TRBJ1-2
abundance: once
CDR3nt: TGTGCCAGCTCACCAGCCGGGACAGGGAGGACCCTACAGAGCTACACCTTC
CDR3aa: CASSPAGTGRTLQSYTF

d_gene: TRBD1
v_gene: TRBV28
j_gene: TRBJ1-1
abundance: .
CDR3nt: TGTGCCAGCAGTAGAGACAGGGACATGGGAATTTTCTTT
CDR3aa: CASSRDRDMGIFF

d_gene: .
v_gene: TRBV10-2
j_gene: TRBJ2-1
abundance: .
CDR3nt: TGCGCCAGCAGTGAGAGGGGTAGCCCTACTTCCAATGAGCAGTTCTTC
CDR3aa: CASSERGSPTSNEQFF

d_gene: TRBD1
v_gene: TRBV7-9
j_gene: TRBJ1-1
abundance: .
CDR3nt: TGTGCCAGCAGCTTTCTGCAGGGGGTGGGTGAAGCTTTCTTT
CDR3aa: CASSFLQGVGEAFF

d_gene: .
v_gene: TRBV28
j_gene: TRBJ2-5
abundance: .
CDR3nt: TGTGCCAGCAGAAACCAAGAGACCCAGTACTTC
CDR3aa: CASRNQETQYF

d_gene: .
v_gene: TRBV5-4
j_gene: TRBJ2-3
abundance: .
CDR3nt: TGTGCCAGCAGCTTCGGACAGAAGAGCACAGATACGCAGTATTTT
CDR3aa: CASSFGQKSTDTQYF

d_gene: TRBD2
v_gene: TRBV24-1
j_gene: TRBJ2-2
abundance: .
CDR3nt: TGTGCCACCAGTGATCCCGGTCTAGCGGGAGTAAGAACCGGGGAGCTGTTTTTT
CDR3aa: CATSDPGLAGVRTGELFF

d_gene: TRBD2
v_gene: TRBV19
j_gene: TRBJ2-2
abundance: .
CDR3nt: TGTGCCAGTAGTATTCTGGGGGTAGCGGGTTACACCGGGGAGCTGTTTTTT
CDR3aa: CASSILGVAGYTGELFF

d_gene: .
v_gene: TRBV27
j_gene: TRBJ1-6
abundance: once
CDR3nt: TGTGCCAGCAGTTCTTATAATTCACCCCTCCACTTT
CDR3aa: CASSSYNSPLHF

d_gene: .
v_gene: TRBV19
j_gene: TRBJ1-1
abundance: .
CDR3nt: TGTGCCAGTAGCCCGACAGTGAACACTGAAGCTTTCTTT
CDR3aa: CASSPTVNTEAFF

d_gene: TRBD1
v_gene: TRBV6-2/TRBV6-3
j_gene: TRBJ1-5
abundance: .
CDR3nt: TGTGCCAGCAGCCTAAGGACCCGGGACAGGGGATATCACAATCAGCCCCAGCATTTT
CDR3aa: CASSLRTRDRGYHNQPQHF

d_gene: .
v_gene: TRBV5-1
j_gene: TRBJ1-6
abundance: .
CDR3nt: TGCGCCAGCAGCTTCCTGGATAATTCACCCCTCCACTTT
CDR3aa: CASSFLDNSPLHF

d_gene: .
v_gene: TRBV6-2/TRBV6-3
j_gene: TRBJ2-3
abundance: once
CDR3nt: TGTGCCAGCAGTTACGACGCGTCGAGAGATACGCAGTATTTT
CDR3aa: CASSYDASRDTQYF

d_gene: .
v_gene: TRBV5-5
j_gene: TRBJ2-7
abundance: .
CDR3nt: TGTGCCAGCAGCTCCCAAACGGGTCTTCCGGGGGACGAGCAGTACTTC
CDR3aa: CASSSQTGLPGDEQYF

d_gene: .
v_gene: TRBV28
j_gene: TRBJ1-1
abundance: .
CDR3nt: TGTGCCAGCAGTCCCCCGGGGGTGGGGGACACTGAAGCTTTCTTT
CDR3aa: CASSPPGVGDTEAFF

d_gene: .
v_gene: TRBV28
j_gene: TRBJ1-5
abundance: few
CDR3nt: TGTGCCAGCAGTGTACTCACAGTTTATAGCAATCAGCCCCAGCATTTT
CDR3aa: CASSVLTVYSNQPQHF

d_gene: .
v_gene: TRBV6-5
j_gene: TRBJ1-1
abundance: .
CDR3nt: TGTGCCAGCAATTTACAGAAAAACACTGAAGCTTTCTTT
CDR3aa: CASNLQKNTEAFF

d_gene: TRBD1
v_gene: TRBV10-1
j_gene: TRBJ1-6
abundance: .
CDR3nt: TGCGCCAGCAGTGTTTTACAGGGGAATTCACCCCTCCACTTT
CDR3aa: CASSVLQGNSPLHF

d_gene: .
v_gene: TRBV15
j_gene: TRBJ2-7
abundance: .
CDR3nt: TGTGCTGGGGCCGCAGGGAACGAGCAGTACTTC
CDR3aa: CAGAAGNEQYF

d_gene: .
v_gene: TRBV5-6
j_gene: TRBJ1-3
abundance: .
CDR3nt: TGTGCCAGCAGCTTGGGCCCTGGAAACACCATATATTTT
CDR3aa: CASSLGPGNTIYF

d_gene: .
v_gene: TRBV21-1
j_gene: TRBJ1-2
abundance: .
CDR3nt: TGTGCCAGCAGCAAAGAAGCGGTGAACTATGGCTACACCTTC
CDR3aa: CASSKEAVNYGYTF

d_gene: .
v_gene: TRBV7-3
j_gene: TRBJ2-5
abundance: once
CDR3nt: TGTGCCAGCAGCTCCCGTGGAGGGACAGAGACCCAGTACTTC
CDR3aa: CASSSRGGTETQYF

d_gene: TRBD2
v_gene: TRBV6-5
j_gene: TRBJ2-7
abundance: .
CDR3nt: TGTGCCAGCGGTCCGACTAGCGGGAGTTTCGAGCAGTACTTC
CDR3aa: CASGPTSGSFEQYF

d_gene: TRBD1
v_gene: TRBV6-5
j_gene: TRBJ1-2
abundance: .
CDR3nt: TGTGCCAGCAACCGCCGGGACAGGGGGATGAGTGGCTACACCTTC
CDR3aa: CASNRRDRGMSGYTF

d_gene: .
v_gene: TRBV7-2
j_gene: TRBJ2-1
abundance: .
CDR3nt: TGTGCCAGCAGCTCGCAGCCGGGCTCCTACAATGAGCAGTTCTTC
CDR3aa: CASSSQPGSYNEQFF

d_gene: .
v_gene: TRBV3-1/TRBV3-2
j_gene: TRBJ2-1
abundance: .
CDR3nt: TGTGCCAGCAGCCAAGATGGAGGACTTCTGTTCTTC
CDR3aa: CASSQDGGLLFF

d_gene: .
v_gene: TRBV27
j_gene: TRBJ1-1
abundance: .
CDR3nt: TGTGCCAGCAGTTTCCGGGGTGTGGACACTGAAGCTTTCTTT
CDR3aa: CASSFRGVDTEAFF

d_gene: .
v_gene: TRBV6-5
j_gene: TRBJ1-2
abundance: once
CDR3nt: TGTGCCCCATTTCAGCCAGACGACACCTTC
CDR3aa: CAPFQPDDTF

d_gene: TRBD2
v_gene: TRBV12-3/TRBV12-4
j_gene: TRBJ2-1
abundance: once
CDR3nt: TGTGCCGGGGGACTAGCGGGACGGGAGCAGTTCTTC
CDR3aa: CAGGLAGREQFF

d_gene: .
v_gene: TRBV5-8
j_gene: TRBJ2-7
abundance: .
CDR3nt: TGTGCCAGCAGGCTTGAAGGCGAGCAGTACTTC
CDR3aa: CASRLEGEQYF

d_gene: TRBD2
v_gene: TRBV9
j_gene: TRBJ2-1
abundance: .
CDR3nt: TGTGCCAGCAGCGTAGGTTCCATTGTGGGGACTAGCGGGAGACGTGAGCAGTTCTTC
CDR3aa: CASSVGSIVGTSGRREQFF

d_gene: .
v_gene: TRBV6-2/TRBV6-3
j_gene: TRBJ1-5
abundance: .
CDR3nt: TGTGCCAGCAGTCGCCCGGGTGGGCCCCAGCATTTT
CDR3aa: CASSRPGGPQHF

d_gene: .
v_gene: TRBV3-1/TRBV3-2
j_gene: TRBJ2-7
abundance: .
CDR3nt: TGTGCCAGCAGCCAAGTGGCTAGCGTCTCCTACGAGCAGTACTTC
CDR3aa: CASSQVASVSYEQYF

d_gene: TRBD2
v_gene: TRBV3-1/TRBV3-2
j_gene: TRBJ2-1
abundance: .
CDR3nt: TGTGCCAGCAGCCTCCCTGCGCGGGGGGTCCGCAATGAGCAGTTCTTC
CDR3aa: CASSLPARGVRNEQFF

d_gene: TRBD1
v_gene: TRBV13
j_gene: TRBJ1-2
abundance: .
CDR3nt: TGTGCCAGCAGCATCACAGGGGTCTATGGCTACACCTTC
CDR3aa: CASSITGVYGYTF

d_gene: .
v_gene: TRBV24-1
j_gene: TRBJ2-5
abundance: once
CDR3nt: TGTGCCACCAAGTCAGGGGTGGGAGAGACCCAGTACTTC
CDR3aa: CATKSGVGETQYF

d_gene: TRBD1
v_gene: TRBV6-6
j_gene: TRBJ1-1
abundance: .
CDR3nt: TGTGCCACCCATGGGGACAGAAACACTGAAGCTTTCTTT
CDR3aa: CATHGDRNTEAFF